The clone carrying this TCR beta chain was counted only a few times. The target antigen is unknown. Each CDR3 protein is one row after TCRdb ran MiXCR on the 5' RACE reads. Of around 57,000 distinct CDR3 sequences in the sample, approximately 6.7% are singletons; the top ten hold approximately 4.1%. The data are from a study of early T cells in non-severe SARS-CoV-2 infection. The CDR3 extends over 16 amino acids. With 0 bases removed from V and 1 base from J, the gap between germline ends came to 12 bases. Per the germline V gene, CDR1 is LNHNV and CDR2 is YYDKDF (reference sequence). Study-wide findings and caveats: A preference for anti-spike CD8 responses marked VDJdb matching, which missed private and CD4 specificities.

The receptor comes from an adult who was a healthcare worker with PCR-confirmed SARS-CoV-2 infection or an uninfected control (not recorded which). The material sequenced was whole blood. The rearrangement uses TRBV15 and TRBJ2-5; D is unclear. The CDR3 coding sequence is TGTGCCACCAGCAGAGAAAACACCCCTCCCCAAGAGACCCAGTACTTC. It yields the protein CATSRENTPPQETQYF.